This TCR beta chain was captured by sequencing in a study of T cell changes during pregnancy in multiple sclerosis. Assay used: immunoSEQ multiplex PCR; TCRdb lists only in-frame clones, some missing. The repertoire includes about 79,000 clones, 85% to 95% of them detected once, and about 0.72% sits in the top ten. Per the germline V gene, CDR1 is ENHRY and CDR2 is SYGVKD. The CDR3 loop spans 16 amino acids. Trimming removed 6 bases from V and 4 bases from J, with 16 bases in between. The material sequenced was peripheral blood, taken in the second trimester of pregnancy. This clonotype originated in a female donor in good health, enrolled as a control in a pregnancy study. V is TRBV10-3 and J is TRBJ2-6, with D possibly being TRBD1 (5 bases). Here the CDR3 DNA reads TGTGCCATCAGCTACTCCAGGGTGGCCGGGGCCAACGTCCTGACTTTC. Its translation is CAISYSRVAGANVLTF.